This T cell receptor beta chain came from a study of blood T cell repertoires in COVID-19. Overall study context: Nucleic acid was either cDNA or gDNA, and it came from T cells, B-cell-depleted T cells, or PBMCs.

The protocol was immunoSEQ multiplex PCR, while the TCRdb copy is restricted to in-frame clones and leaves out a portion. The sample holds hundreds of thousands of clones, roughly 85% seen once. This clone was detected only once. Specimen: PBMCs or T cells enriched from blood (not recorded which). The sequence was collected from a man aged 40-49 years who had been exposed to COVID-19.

DNA of the CDR3: TGTGCCAGCACTGAGCGGGAGGATCGGAACACCGGGGAGCTGTTTTTT. Translating gives CASTEREDRNTGELFF. The V and J genes are TRBV6-1 and TRBJ2-2; 9 nucleotides line up with TRBD2. CDR3 length: 16 residues. Germline V gene sequence: CDR1 MNHNS, CDR2 SASEGT. J was trimmed by 1 base and V by 7 bases; bases with no gene match: 7.